The 25 T cell receptor beta chains below all came from one sample that was sequenced in a study of somatic mutations in cytotoxic T cells in rheumatoid arthritis. Assay used: immunoSEQ multiplex PCR; TCRdb lists only in-frame clones, some missing. Of some 20,000 clones in the sample, around 67% were seen once. The sample taken for sequencing was CD8+ T cells sorted from blood. The source is an adult with rheumatoid arthritis.

Remarks on this clone: A read error may produce the germline difference seen at one junction end. This chain uses TRBV28 with TRBJ2-2, with D possibly TRBD2 on 6 matching bases. The CDR3 loop spans 14 amino acids. Per germline, CDR1 MDHEN and CDR2 SYDVKM. The chain's CDR3 is CASSFRSNTGGLFF. Here the CDR3 DNA reads TGTGCCAGCAGTTTTCGGAGTAACACCGGGGGGCTGTTTTTT. Full variable domain (rest looked up from reference TRBV28 and TRBJ2-2): DVKVTQSSRYLVKRTGEKVFLECVQDMDHENMFWYRQDPGLGLRLIYFSYDVKMKEKGDIPEGYSVSREKKERFSLILESASTNQTSMYLCASSFRSNTGGLFFGEGSRLTVL.

This chain connects TRBV6-4 to TRBJ2-7; possible D gene TRBD1, 5 bases. Germline CDR1 MRHNA, CDR2 SNTAGT. This CDR3 comprises 12 residues. V gave up 4 bases and J gave up 5 bases, with 9 bases separating them. CDR3 nucleotides: TGTGCCAGCAGTGCCTCCAGGGACGAGCAGTACTTC. As protein: CASSASRDEQYF.

The V gene is TRBV30, the J gene TRBJ2-2; TRBD1 aligns across 7 bases. Germline CDR1 GTSNPN, CDR2 SVGIG (reference sequence). The CDR3 runs to 14 residues. Losses at the gene ends were 2 bases for V and 5 bases for J; bases not matched to a gene: 5. The CDR3 loop reads CAWSSPGGTGELFF. The CDR3 nucleotides are TGTGCCTGGAGTTCCCCAGGGGGTACCGGGGAGCTGTTTTTT.

This clone was picked up one time. V and J are TRBV25-1 and TRBJ2-5; D possibly matches TRBD1 or TRBD2 (6 bases each). The CDR3 contains 14 residues. The V end lost 1 base, the J end lost 5 bases, and 11 bases lay between the germline ends. CDR1 and CDR2 (germline): MGHDK, SYGVNS. CDR3 residues: CASSEWGAGETQYF. CDR3 DNA: TGTGCCAGCAGTGAATGGGGGGCCGGGGAGACCCAGTACTTC.

This chain joins TRBV2 and TRBJ1-4; D ambiguous. From germline, CDR1 is SNHLY and CDR2 FYNNEI. The germline V and J ends were trimmed by 5 bases and 4 bases, with 8 bases remaining between them. This CDR3 is built from 13 residues. The CDR3 sequence: CASSLDGNEKLFF. CDR3 nucleotide sequence: TGTGCCAGCAGTCTGGACGGTAATGAAAAACTGTTTTTT.

The sample holds a few counts of this clone. The V and J genes are TRBV2 and TRBJ1-6, with unresolved D. Deletions cut 1 base from V and 9 bases from J, with 7 bases between. The length of the CDR3 is 13 residues. Germline assignment: CDR1 SNHLY and CDR2 FYNNEI. The CDR3: CASSEGAISPLHF. Written as DNA, the CDR3 is TGTGCCAGCAGTGAAGGGGCCATTTCACCCCTCCACTTT.

The chain combines TRBV7-6 with TRBJ2-5; 8 bases fit TRBD2. The germline gives CDR1 SGHVS, CDR2 FNYEAQ. J gave up 8 bases and V 0 bases, and 11 bases lay outside the gene matches. The CDR3 length is 16 residues. The CDR3 loop reads CASSLASGDTRDTQYF. In DNA, the CDR3 is TGTGCCAGCAGCTTAGCTAGCGGGGATACAAGAGATACCCAGTACTTC.

This clone has only one observation. The chain carries TRBV7-9 and TRBJ1-5; unclear D gene. This CDR3 is built from 14 residues. CDR1 is SEHNR and CDR2 is FQNEAQ in the germline V gene (reference sequence). Trimming cost V 5 bases and J 7 bases, with 15 bases left between them. CDR3 loop: CASSPGLKSQPQHF. The CDR3 DNA reads as TGTGCCAGCAGCCCTGGACTTAAGAGCCAGCCCCAGCATTTT.

V usage is TRBV2 and J usage is TRBJ2-3, with D unresolved. Germline assignment: CDR1 SNHLY and CDR2 FYNNEI. V shed 11 bases and J shed 6 bases, with 18 bases lying between them. The CDR3 spans 13 residues. CDR3 in amino acids: CASGSNRQDTQYF. The DNA of the CDR3 is TGTGCCTCAGGCAGCAACCGTCAGGATACGCAGTATTTT.

The chain links TRBV7-9 to TRBJ1-1; D call uncertain. This CDR3 spans 12 amino acids. Germline V gene data show CDR1 as SEHNR and CDR2 as FQNEAQ (reference sequence). V was cut by 5 bases and J by 1 base, with 5 bases left in between. CDR3 in DNA: TGTGCCAGCAGCCCGGCGAACACTGAAGCTTTCTTT. Amino acid sequence: CASSPANTEAFF.

V gene TRBV28 combines with J gene TRBJ2-5; the match to TRBD1 covers 7 bases. The V gene's germline CDR1 is MDHEN and CDR2 SYDVKM. CDR3 length: 13 amino acids. The trim removed 6 bases at V and 5 bases at J, leaving 6 bases unmatched. The CDR3 DNA reads as TGTGCCAGCAGCCCGGTAGGGGGCGAGACCCAGTACTTC. Encoded protein: CASSPVGGETQYF.

This clone showed up just a few times. The chain has TRBV7-9 and TRBJ1-4; 9 bases align to TRBD1. V lost 1 base and J lost 7; bases outside the gene matches: 4. The CDR3 totals 15 residues. CDR1 is SEHNR and CDR2 is FQNEAQ in the germline V gene (reference sequence). The CDR3 loop reads CASSLEGQGGEKLFF. The CDR3 DNA sequence: TGTGCCAGCAGCTTAGAGGGACAGGGAGGTGAAAAACTGTTTTTT. The full variable domain, rest sourced from reference TRBV7-9 and TRBJ1-4, is DTGVSQNPRHKITKRGQNVTFRCDPISEHNRLYWYRQTLGQGPEFLTYFQNEAQLEKSRLLSDRFSAERPKGSFSTLEIQRTEQGDSAMYLCASSLEGQGGEKLFFGSGTQLSVL.

The chain combines TRBV5-5 with TRBJ1-1; D is unclear. This CDR3 spans 13 amino acids. The germline gives CDR1 SGHKS, CDR2 YYEKEE (reference sequence). V was pared by 0 bases and J by 2 bases, with 5 bases between. The CDR3 is CASSLDSNTEAFF. DNA of the CDR3: TGTGCCAGCAGCTTGGACAGTAACACTGAAGCTTTCTTT.

The chain recombines TRBV20-1 with TRBJ1-1; unclear D gene. Germline CDR1 reads DFQATT; CDR2 reads SNEGSKA (reference sequence). The V and J ends lost 6 bases and 6 bases respectively, with 2 bases between them. The CDR3 is made up of 8 amino acids. CDR3 in DNA: TGCAGTGCCTCTGAAGCTTTCTTT. It codes for CSASEAFF.

This clone was seen only a few times. J is TRBJ1-2 and V is TRBV2, with unresolved D. CDR3 length: 11 residues. CDR1 and CDR2 from the germline V gene are SNHLY and FYNNEI. V gave up 8 bases and J gave up 1 base, with 5 bases separating them. CDR3 loop: CASLLNYGYTF. CDR3 nucleotide sequence: TGTGCCAGCCTACTTAACTATGGCTACACCTTC.

The V call is TRBV19, the J call TRBJ1-5, with 10 nucleotides matching TRBD1. The CDR3 is made up of 17 amino acids. Germline-derived CDR1 and CDR2 are LNHDA and SQIVND (reference sequence). The V gene end was trimmed by 5 bases and the J gene end by 0 bases; junction bases not matched to a gene: 7. DNA for the CDR3: TGTGCCAGTAGTCCGATGGGACAGGGGAATAGCAATCAGCCCCAGCATTTT. Residues: CASSPMGQGNSNQPQHF.

This clone was observed a few times. The CDR3 here is CASSVARTSGGPEQFF. In DNA form, the CDR3 reads TGTGCCAGCAGCGTAGCCAGGACTAGCGGGGGGCCTGAGCAGTTCTTC. The gene calls are TRBV9 and TRBJ2-1; TRBD2 matches 14 bases. The CDR3 has 16 amino acids. J gave up 9 bases and V 0 bases, and 5 bases lay outside the gene matches. CDR1 and CDR2 (germline): SGDLS, YYNGEE.

The rearrangement joins TRBV6-5 to TRBJ2-2; the match to TRBD1 covers 10 bases. The V segment lost 0 bases and the J segment 7 bases; nucleotides outside the gene matches: 2. The CDR3 runs 15 residues. CDR1 is MNHEY, CDR2 SVGAGI, per germline. The CDR3 DNA is TGTGCCAGCAGTTACTCGGGACAGGGGTTCGGGGAGCTGTTTTTT. The encoded protein is CASSYSGQGFGELFF.

This clone was detected a few times. This chain joins TRBV4-1 and TRBJ2-7; tentatively, D is TRBD1 (6 bases). Germline CDR1 reads MGHRA; CDR2 reads YSYEKL. The CDR3 length is 13 residues. V was pared by 4 bases and J by 3 bases, with 10 bases between. CDR3: CASSRQAFYEQYF. As DNA, the CDR3 is TGCGCCAGCAGCCGACAGGCATTCTACGAGCAGTACTTC.

This clone was detected only a few times. The rearrangement joins TRBV2 to TRBJ2-7, with D possibly matching TRBD2 (5 bases). V was shortened by 3 bases and J by 0 bases, with 9 bases between the two germline ends. The CDR3 is 14 residues long. Germline V gene lookup returns CDR1 SNHLY and CDR2 FYNNEI. The DNA of the CDR3 is TGTGCCAGCAGTGAGGGGAGAAACTCCTACGAGCAGTACTTC. Protein product: CASSEGRNSYEQYF.

J is TRBJ2-1 and V is TRBV20-1, with unresolved D. This CDR3 is 11 amino acids long. Germline V lookup: CDR1 DFQATT, CDR2 SNEGSKA (reference sequence). In DNA form, the CDR3 reads TGCAGCGGCGACGCGGACAATGAGCAGTTCTTC. This codes for CSGDADNEQFF.

This clone was seen more than once but under ten times. The V and J genes are TRBV14 and TRBJ1-2; D gene unclear. The CDR3 extends over 14 amino acids. Per the germline V gene, CDR1 is SGHDN and CDR2 is FVKESK. Trimming left V 5 bases short and J 2 bases short, with 12 bases between. The CDR3, as DNA: TGTGCCAGCAGCTCGTCGGCGGACAACTATGGCTACACCTTC. Its translation: CASSSSADNYGYTF.

The V gene is TRBV7-3, the J gene TRBJ2-3; TRBD1 agrees at 8 bases. Trimming cost V 1 base and J 4 bases; bases outside gene matches: 4. Germline V gene data show CDR1 as SGHTA and CDR2 as FQGTGA. The CDR3 has 15 residues. The CDR3 nucleotides read TGTGCCAGCAGCTTAAGGACAGGGCGGGCAGATACGCAGTATTTT. Its translation: CASSLRTGRADTQYF.

The chain is built from TRBV11-3 and TRBJ2-1; 7 bases match TRBD1. The germline CDR1 and CDR2 sequences are SGHNT and YENEEA. The CDR3 has 14 amino acids. Losses at the gene ends were 5 bases for V and 3 bases for J; bases not matched to a gene: 4. In nucleotides, the CDR3 is TGTGCCAGCAGCCAGAGGACAGGCTACAATGAGCAGTTCTTC. This gives the protein CASSQRTGYNEQFF. Complete variable domain (other parts from reference TRBV11-3 and TRBJ2-1): EAGVVQSPRYKIIEKKQPVAFWCNPISGHNTLYWYLQNLGQGPELLIRYENEEAVDDSQLPKDRFSAERLKGVDSTLKIQPAELGDSAVYLCASSQRTGYNEQFFGPGTRLTVL.

This clone counts as medium-sized. This sequence joins TRBV7-6 and TRBJ2-7; the D is unclear. Between the trimmed V and J ends, which lost 1 base and 2 bases, there was a span of 9 bases. The CDR3 is 14 amino acids. In germline, CDR1 is SGHVS, CDR2 FNYEAQ. The CDR3 loop is CASSLDRTTYEQYF. In nucleotides, the CDR3 is TGTGCCAGCAGCTTAGATAGGACCACCTACGAGCAGTACTTC.